The 6 T cell receptor beta chains below all came from one sample that was sequenced in a study of regulatory T cells in long-lasting Graves disease (dated by TCRdb to the early 2020s). The library was produced with multiplex PCR. Sequencing relied on an Illumina HiSeq 4000. CDR3 regions were amplified by Arm-PCR with iRepertoire HTBI primers to construct TCR beta libraries. Starting from the raw public reads, TCRdb applied fastp trimming at Q25, assembled clones with MiXCR and retained in-frame beta chains. Entries that share a CDR3 protein sequence are merged under the most common genes and DNA. The sample data list around 400,000 distinct CDR3 sequences, and less than 20% of these were observed just once. Clones ranked in the top ten supply about 24% of the sample. The time point label on this specimen signifies: newly diagnosed GD, antithyroid drugs for less than 3 months. RNA was extracted from PBMCs in TRIzol for both TCR sequencing and RNA sequencing.

The specimen was peripheral blood mononuclear cells (PBMCs), collected at new diagnosis, from a patient treated with antithyroid drugs. These receptors were collected from a female donor with Graves disease.

This clonotype has ten or more counts. The chain combines TRBV10-1 with TRBJ2-3, with 10 bases identical to TRBD2. The CDR3 covers 16 residues. V was pared by 6 bases and J by 3 bases, with 9 bases of the junction left unmatched. Germline assignment: CDR1 WNHNN and CDR2 SYGVQD (reference sequence). The CDR3 DNA reads TGCGCCAGCAGGGCAGGTCTAGCGGGAGAGACAGATACGCAGTATTTT. Amino acids: CASRAGLAGETDTQYF.

This chain uses TRBV18 with TRBJ2-5, with TRBD2 matching over 7 bases. Trimming removed 3 bases from V and 5 bases from J; junction bases left unmatched: 6. The CDR3 contains 14 residues. CDR1 is KGHSH, CDR2 LQKENI, per germline. CDR3 loop: CASSPWEGEETQYF. In DNA form, the CDR3 reads TGTGCCAGCTCACCGTGGGAGGGCGAGGAGACCCAGTACTTC.

This clonotype came up a few times. This chain joins TRBV7-9 and TRBJ2-7; TRBD2 matches 13 bases. The CDR3 is made up of 18 amino acids. Unmatched junction bases numbered 11, after V lost 4 bases and J lost 2 bases. The germline V gene encodes CDR1 SEHNR and CDR2 FQNEAQ (reference sequence). The CDR3, as DNA: TGTGCCAGCAGCTCCAAAACCGGGACTAGCGGGAAAGCCTACGAGCAGTACTTC. Its protein product is CASSSKTGTSGKAYEQYF.

A few counts support this clonotype. The chain uses TRBV29-1 and TRBJ1-1; TRBD1 matches at 7 bases. The junction had 6 bases not matched to a gene; V was cut back by 3 bases and J by 2 bases. Germline CDR1 and CDR2: SQVTM and ANQGSEA. This CDR3 contains 14 residues. CDR3 protein: CSVDRGGGNTEAFF. CDR3 in DNA: TGCAGCGTTGACAGGGGGGGGGGTAACACTGAAGCTTTCTTT.

The sample holds a few counts of this clonotype. This rearrangement joins TRBV15 to TRBJ1-5; TRBD1 is a possible D gene (6 bases). Trimming took 3 bases from V and 7 from J, leaving 13 bases between them. The length of the CDR3 is 14 residues. CDR1 and CDR2 (germline): LNHNV, YYDKDF (reference sequence). DNA for the CDR3: TGTGCCACCAGCAGGATAACAGGGTCGCAGCCCCAGCATTTT. Amino acids: CATSRITGSQPQHF.

This clonotype was counted at least ten times. The chain links TRBV7-2 to TRBJ1-1, with D hard to call. Trimming shortened V by 5 bases and J by 0 bases, and 7 bases separated the two germline ends. Germline V CDR1 and CDR2: SGHTA, FQGNSA. The CDR3 has 13 amino acids. The CDR3 region is CASSPEVNTEAFF. As DNA, the CDR3 is TGTGCCAGCAGCCCAGAGGTGAACACTGAAGCTTTCTTT. The full variable domain, rest sourced from reference TRBV7-2 and TRBJ1-1, is GAGVSQSPSNKVTEKGKDVELRCDPISGHTALYWYRQSLGQGLEFLIYFQGNSAPDKSGLPSDRFSAERTGGSVSTLTIQRTQQEDSAVYLCASSPEVNTEAFFGQGTRLTVV.